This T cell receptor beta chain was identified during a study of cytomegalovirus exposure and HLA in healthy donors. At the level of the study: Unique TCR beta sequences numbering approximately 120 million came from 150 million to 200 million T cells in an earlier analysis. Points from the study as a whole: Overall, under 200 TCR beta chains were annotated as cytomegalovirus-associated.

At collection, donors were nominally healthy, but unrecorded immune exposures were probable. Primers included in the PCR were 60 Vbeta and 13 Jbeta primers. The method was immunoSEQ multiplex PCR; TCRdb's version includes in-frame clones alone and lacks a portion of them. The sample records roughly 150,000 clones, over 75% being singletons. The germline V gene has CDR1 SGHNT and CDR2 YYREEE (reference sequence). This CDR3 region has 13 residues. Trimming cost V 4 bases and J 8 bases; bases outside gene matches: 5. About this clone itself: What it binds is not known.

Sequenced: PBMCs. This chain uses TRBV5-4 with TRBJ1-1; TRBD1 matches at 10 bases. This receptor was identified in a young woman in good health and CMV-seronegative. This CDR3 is CASSPGTGEEAFF. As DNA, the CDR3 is TGTGCCAGCAGCCCGGGGACAGGGGAGGAAGCTTTCTTT.